The following is a T cell receptor (beta chain) sequence with its context. TCRdb's table, derived via immunoSEQ multiplex PCR, lists solely in-frame clones and lacks some. The sample carries just over 650,000 clones, 90% recorded once. The CDR3 consists of 13 residues. Deletions cut 5 bases from V and 3 bases from J, with 11 bases between. The germline gives CDR1 LNHDA, CDR2 SQIVND (reference sequence). This sample was taken from a study of blood T cell repertoires in COVID-19. For the study at large: The origin of the acute and convalescent COVID-19 samples was the United States, Italy and Spain.

Input material: peripheral blood. The V gene is TRBV19, the J gene TRBJ2-7; tentative D call: TRBD1 (5 bases). This receptor was obtained from a woman aged 18-29 years with acute or convalescent COVID-19. This CDR3 is CASSLTGHYEQYF. The CDR3 DNA sequence: TGTGCCAGTAGTCTCACAGGTCACTACGAGCAGTACTTC.